These T cell receptor beta chains were read from a single sample in a study of T cells after yellow fever vaccination. A single record per CDR3 protein comes from TCRdb applying MiXCR to the 5' RACE reads. The table lists around 110,000 distinct CDR3 sequences, 7.5% to 9.5% of them singletons. The source material was CD8+ T cells sorted from PBMCs, sampled 45 days after the yellow fever booster vaccination. These receptors originate from a man between 25 and 39 years old who received the YFV17D yellow fever vaccine. The CDR3 runs from the conserved cysteine through the conserved F or W. The D gene is left open where the match is weak. Not all rows give a size; the values are once, few, many and, for expanded clones, a class.

TRBV11-2,14,TRBD1,few,TRBJ2-2,TGTGCCAGCAGCTCCGGACAGGGTCGCCGGGAGCTGTTTTTT,CASSSGQGRRELFF
TRBV7-2,13,-,many,TRBJ2-7,TGTGCCAGCAACAAAGGGGTCGGCTACGAGCAGTACTTC,CASNKGVGYEQYF
TRBV19,16,TRBD2,many,TRBJ2-7,TGTGCCAAGCCGCCTCCCGTGGGGACTAACTCGTACGAGCAGTACTTC,CAKPPPVGTNSYEQYF
TRBV11-2,15,TRBD2,many,TRBJ2-3,TGTGCCAGCAGCTTAGCGTTGCGGGAGCAAGATACGCAGTATTTT,CASSLALREQDTQYF
TRBV28,16,TRBD2,-,TRBJ2-7,TGTGCCAGCACCGTCTCGACCTCGGGGGGGATTTACGAGCAGTACTTC,CASTVSTSGGIYEQYF
TRBV20-1,17,TRBD2,-,TRBJ2-7,TGCAGTGCTAGGGCGGGAGGGCCTTTCGAAGTGTCTTACGAGCAGTACTTC,CSARAGGPFEVSYEQYF
TRBV20-1,12,TRBD1,many,TRBJ2-7,TGCAGTGCAGGACAGGGACCATACGAGCAGTACTTC,CSAGQGPYEQYF
TRBV27,15,TRBD1,many,TRBJ1-4,TGTGCCAGCAGCCAACTGGCAGGGGGCCAAGAAAAACTGTTTTTT,CASSQLAGGQEKLFF
TRBV6-2/TRBV6-3,15,-,many,TRBJ2-1,TGTGCCAGCGATAAAGGAGGCCCCCCCCACAATGAGCAGTTCTTC,CASDKGGPPHNEQFF
TRBV5-1,18,TRBD1,many,TRBJ2-3,TGCGCCAGCAGCTTGGTTCCGAAGGGGGCCCGAGCGGAGAATACGCAGTATTTT,CASSLVPKGARAENTQYF
TRBV5-1,15,-,-,TRBJ2-3,TGCGCCAGCACCGGCCGGCACCCCTTTGCAGATACGCAGTATTTT,CASTGRHPFADTQYF
TRBV4-3,13,-,-,TRBJ1-1,TGCGCCAGCAGCCAATCTGACAGGCGTGAAGCTTTCTTT,CASSQSDRREAFF
TRBV7-6,12,TRBD1,many,TRBJ1-1,TGTGCCAGCAGCATGTGGACAGGTGAAGCTTTCTTT,CASSMWTGEAFF
TRBV30,14,TRBD2,many,TRBJ2-1,TGTGCCTGGAGTGATCTAGCGGGAGGCAATGAGCAGTTCTTC,CAWSDLAGGNEQFF
TRBV11-2,16,-,few,TRBJ1-4,TGTGCCAGCAGCTCCACGGGACCCGCAACTAATGAAAAACTGTTTTTT,CASSSTGPATNEKLFF
TRBV29-1,12,-,many,TRBJ2-7,TGCAGCGTTCCTCTAGGGGGAGGCGAGCAGTACTTC,CSVPLGGGEQYF
TRBV4-3,15,-,many,TRBJ2-5,TGCGCCAGCAGCCAAGAAGCTGGGTACCAAGAGACCCAGTACTTC,CASSQEAGYQETQYF
TRBV18,16,TRBD2,many,TRBJ2-7,TGTGCCAGCTCACCGTTCCGGGGGGGAGAAAACCACGAGCAGTACTTC,CASSPFRGGENHEQYF
TRBV9,15,-,many,TRBJ2-5,TGTGCCAGCAGCGTTAGCGGAGGCGATCAAGAGACCCAGTACTTC,CASSVSGGDQETQYF
TRBV5-4,15,TRBD1,-,TRBJ2-1,TGTGCCAGCGGCACTGGGACAGGGGTCTACAATGAGCAGTTCTTC,CASGTGTGVYNEQFF
TRBV9,19,TRBD2,many,TRBJ2-1,TGTGCCAGCAGCGTAGCTTCCACCGTAGCGGGAGGGAGTTACAATGAGCAGTTCTTC,CASSVASTVAGGSYNEQFF
TRBV24-1,14,TRBD1,few,TRBJ2-5,TGTGCCACCAGTAGAGCAGGGGGCGGAGAGACCCAGTACTTC,CATSRAGGGETQYF
TRBV15,12,-,many,TRBJ2-7,TGTGCCACCAGCAAGAGGAAACGCGAGCAGTACTTC,CATSKRKREQYF
TRBV4-3,15,-,-,TRBJ2-7,TGCGCCAGCAGCGCCGGCCCCTTGGGGTCGGACGAGCAGTACTTC,CASSAGPLGSDEQYF
TRBV12-3/TRBV12-4,15,TRBD1,many,TRBJ2-7,TGTGCCAGCAGTTCACCGGGACAGGGGGCATTCGAGCAGTACTTC,CASSSPGQGAFEQYF
TRBV23-1,14,-,few,TRBJ2-3,TGCGCCAGCAGTCTAGGCGCCCACACAGATACGCAGTATTTT,CASSLGAHTDTQYF
TRBV12-3/TRBV12-4,14,-,many,TRBJ2-1,TGTGCCAGCAGCTCGGGGCTAGGCTACAATGAGCAGTTCTTC,CASSSGLGYNEQFF
TRBV4-3,16,TRBD2,many,TRBJ2-3,TGCGCCAGCAGCCCCTACTCTAGCGGGAGCGCAGATACGCAGTATTTT,CASSPYSSGSADTQYF
TRBV7-2,14,-,few,TRBJ2-7,TGTGCCAGCAGCCCGGTGGACGCCTCCTACGAGCAGTACTTC,CASSPVDASYEQYF
TRBV19,12,-,few,TRBJ2-1,TGTGCCAGTAGTATGGTTGTCTATGAGCAGTTCTTC,CASSMVVYEQFF
TRBV29-1,15,-,many,TRBJ2-1,TGCAGCGTTGAGGAATTAGGGGAGGTGGGCGGCGAGCAGTTCTTC,CSVEELGEVGGEQFF
TRBV5-1,15,TRBD1,-,TRBJ2-7,TGCGCCAGCAGCCCGGGACAGGGGAGGTCCTACGAGCAGTACTTC,CASSPGQGRSYEQYF
TRBV20-1,15,TRBD2,-,TRBJ2-7,TGCAGTGCTAGAGAGGTAGCGGGAGTAAGGTACGAGCAGTACTTC,CSAREVAGVRYEQYF
TRBV20-1,14,-,many,TRBJ2-2,TGCAGTGCTAGTCCCCCCGACAGCACCGGGGAGCTGTTTTTT,CSASPPDSTGELFF
TRBV7-9,15,-,many,TRBJ2-2,TGTGCCAGCAGCTCTAGGGCCTTGAACACCGGGGAGCTGTTTTTT,CASSSRALNTGELFF
TRBV7-8,15,-,many,TRBJ2-3,TGTGCCAGCAGCATACTTGGGGTCCCCACAGATACGCAGTATTTT,CASSILGVPTDTQYF
TRBV27,14,-,many,TRBJ2-7,TGTGCCAGCAGTTTGGGGGCCCAGGGGGGCGAGCAGTACTTC,CASSLGAQGGEQYF
TRBV6-5,15,-,few,TRBJ1-2,TGTGCCAGCAGTTTAAATTCGGTCCATCGCTATGGCTACACCTTC,CASSLNSVHRYGYTF
TRBV7-2,15,-,many,TRBJ2-5,TGTGCCAGCAGCTTCCCCAGAGATTTGGGGGAGACCCAGTACTTC,CASSFPRDLGETQYF
TRBV18,14,-,-,TRBJ2-5,TGTGCCAGCTCACCAGAAGCACACCAAGAGACCCAGTACTTC,CASSPEAHQETQYF
TRBV3-1,16,TRBD1,few,TRBJ2-3,TGTGCCAGCAGCCAGGACAGGGGATACGGCACAGATACGCAGTATTTT,CASSQDRGYGTDTQYF
TRBV25-1,16,TRBD2,few,TRBJ2-2,TGTGCCAGCAGTGAATCGGCTAGCGGGAACACCGGGGAGCTGTTTTTT,CASSESASGNTGELFF
TRBV27,13,-,few,TRBJ2-7,TGTGCCAGCAGTTTCGCGGGGTCCTACGAGCAGTACTTC,CASSFAGSYEQYF